The 21 T cell receptor beta chains given below trace back to one sample, sequenced in a study of OX40 agonist ivuxolimab in advanced cancers. Clones were sequenced by immunoSEQ multiplex PCR, and TCRdb holds only the in-frame ones, with some missing. Of about 79,000 clones in the sample, around 92% are singletons; the top ten hold approximately 9.9%. The sequencing used CD4+ or CD8+ T cells sorted from blood, collected in a trial of the OX40 agonist ivuxolimab. These receptors originate from an adult with an advanced solid tumor such as melanoma, head and neck, liver or kidney cancer.

J is TRBJ2-7 and V is TRBV15; D may correspond to TRBD1 or TRBD2 (5 bases each). This CDR3 region has 14 residues. Germline lookup yields CDR1 LNHNV and CDR2 YYDKDF (reference sequence). Trimming left V 3 bases short and J 2 bases short, with 11 bases between. CDR3: CATSRGRGPYEQYF. For the CDR3, the DNA is TGTGCCACCAGCAGGGGACGGGGCCCCTACGAGCAGTACTTC.

The genes are TRBV5-6 and TRBJ2-2, with 8 bases aligning to TRBD1. Trimming removed 4 bases from V and 6 bases from J; junction bases left unmatched: 8. Germline V gives CDR1 SGHDT, CDR2 YYEEEE. The CDR3 covers 15 residues. As DNA, the CDR3 is TGTGCCAGCAGCGCGTTGACAGGGGTCCCCGGGGAGCTGTTTTTT. Translated, it gives CASSALTGVPGELFF.

The chain employs TRBV6-5 and TRBJ1-1, with D tentatively TRBD1 (6 bases). This CDR3 contains 15 residues. Deletions cut 6 bases from V and 1 base from J, with 15 bases between. Germline CDR1 is MNHEY and CDR2 is SVGAGI. The CDR3 loop is CASSITGTQNTEAFF. CDR3 coding DNA: TGTGCCAGCAGCATAACCGGGACACAGAACACTGAAGCTTTCTTT.

CDR3 residues: CASSQRGAQETQYF. CDR3 DNA: TGTGCCAGCAGCCAACGGGGGGCCCAAGAGACCCAGTACTTC. V is TRBV13 and J is TRBJ2-5; possible D gene TRBD2, 7 bases. The V gene lost 5 bases and the J gene lost 1 base, with 11 bases spanning the gap. The germline V gene encodes CDR1 PRHDT and CDR2 FYEKMQ (reference sequence). This CDR3 has 14 residues.

V is TRBV4-1 and J is TRBJ2-2; TRBD1 is a possible D gene (5 bases). Trimming removed 1 base from V and 4 bases from J, with 13 bases in between. The V gene's germline CDR1 is MGHRA and CDR2 YSYEKL. There are 16 residues in the CDR3. CDR3 in amino acids: CASSQGWSGLTGELFF. For the CDR3, the DNA is TGCGCCAGCAGCCAAGGCTGGTCAGGGCTCACCGGGGAGCTGTTTTTT.

The gene calls are TRBV5-6 and TRBJ1-3, with D hard to call. In germline, CDR1 is SGHDT, CDR2 YYEEEE. This CDR3 is built from 13 residues. Trimming removed 7 bases from V and 1 base from J, with 9 bases in between. The CDR3 DNA reads as TGTGCCAGCCACCGCCCTTCTGGAAACACCATATATTTT. It is translated as CASHRPSGNTIYF.

The gene calls are TRBV4-3 and TRBJ1-5; D ambiguous. CDR1 is LGHNA and CDR2 is YSLEER in the germline V gene. The CDR3 contains 15 residues. The V gene lost 0 bases and the J gene lost 3 bases, with 9 bases spanning the gap. DNA of the CDR3: TGCGCCAGCAGCCAAGAGCGGGTTGCCAATCAGCCCCAGCATTTT. It is translated as CASSQERVANQPQHF.

The chain employs TRBV15 and TRBJ2-7; tentative D call: TRBD1 (6 bases). The V end lost 6 bases, the J end lost 0 bases, and 9 bases lay between the germline ends. CDR1 LNHNV and CDR2 YYDKDF come from the germline V gene (reference sequence). The CDR3 loop spans 13 amino acids. The chain's CDR3 is CATRRTDSYEQYF. In nucleotides, the CDR3 is TGTGCCACCAGAAGGACAGACTCCTACGAGCAGTACTTC.

Concerning this clone: It is unclear where the CDR3 begins or ends on the DNA, so no DNA is shown, and the CDR3 is as TCRdb lists it. The chain has TRBV27 and TRBJ2-7; TRBD2, the table's D call, lacks a check against the DNA. The CDR3 length equals 14 residues, ends included. Germline lookup yields CDR1 MNHEY and CDR2 SMNVEV (reference sequence). The CDR3 loop reads CASSSSGSSYEQYF.

CDR3 sequence (DNA): TGTGCCAGTAGTAGGGGAACACCCCTCCACTTT. It yields the protein CASSRGTPLHF. The chain joins TRBV19 to TRBJ1-6; D is undetermined. The V gene lost 4 bases and the J gene lost 11 bases, with 6 bases spanning the gap. CDR3 size: 11 residues. Per the germline V gene, CDR1 is LNHDA and CDR2 is SQIVND (reference sequence).

The chain recombines TRBV13 with TRBJ2-7; 11 positions match TRBD1. V shed 5 bases, J shed 6 bases, and the junction held 9 bases outside the gene matches. This CDR3 has 15 residues. Germline CDR1 and CDR2: PRHDT and FYEKMQ (reference sequence). The CDR3 DNA reads as TGTGCCAGCAGCCCTTCGGGACAGGGGGGTTCCGAGCAGTACTTC. Translated: CASSPSGQGGSEQYF.

The chain couples TRBV5-4 to TRBJ2-5; 9 nucleotides agree with TRBD2. Germline CDR1 reads SGHNT; CDR2 reads YYREEE (reference sequence). The CDR3 consists of 15 residues. V dropped 0 bases and J dropped 1; count of bases not matched to a gene: 1. For the CDR3, the DNA is TGTGCCAGCAGCTTGGGCGGGGGGGCCCAAGAGACCCAGTACTTC. The encoded protein is CASSLGGGAQETQYF.

The J gene is TRBJ2-1, the V gene TRBV27; 9 nucleotides match TRBD2. The CDR3 is 15 amino acids. Trimming at V came to 2 bases and at J to 8 bases, leaving 7 bases not matched to a gene. Germline V CDR1 and CDR2: MNHEY, SMNVEV (reference sequence). The CDR3 loop reads CASSLLASGDDEQFF. The CDR3 DNA reads as TGTGCCAGCAGTTTACTAGCTAGCGGGGACGATGAGCAGTTCTTC.

This chain links TRBV2 with TRBJ1-5; D is unresolved. Trimming removed 1 base at V and 4 bases at J, with 14 bases between. The length of the CDR3 is 16 residues. The V gene's germline CDR1 is SNHLY and CDR2 FYNNEI. The CDR3 is CASSEVVRSTNQPQHF. The CDR3 nucleotides are TGTGCCAGCAGTGAAGTGGTGAGGAGCACTAATCAGCCCCAGCATTTT.

This chain joins TRBV18 and TRBJ2-7, with 7 bases fitting TRBD1. The CDR3 consists of 14 residues. Germline trimming cut 4 bases from V and 5 bases from J; bases unmatched to any gene: 8. Germline V gene sequence: CDR1 KGHSH, CDR2 LQKENI. The CDR3 DNA is TGTGCCAGCTCACTTTCACAGGGGTTCGACGAGCAGTACTTC. Translation: CASSLSQGFDEQYF.

This chain links TRBV4-3 with TRBJ2-5, with TRBD2 matching 12 bases. The V gene's germline CDR1 is LGHNA and CDR2 YSLEER. This CDR3 has 18 amino acids. Losses at the gene ends were 0 bases for V and 2 bases for J; bases not matched to a gene: 7. The CDR3 nucleotides are TGCGCCAGCAGCCAAGAGGCCCCTGGACTAGCGGGGCAAGAGACCCAGTACTTC. It codes for CASSQEAPGLAGQETQYF.

The chain uses TRBV5-1 and TRBJ2-1, with 15 bases aligning to TRBD2. The CDR3 loop spans 15 amino acids. Per the germline V gene, CDR1 is SGHRS and CDR2 is YFSETQ. With 4 bases clipped from V and 8 bases from J, the junction kept 4 bases outside the gene matches. CDR3: CASSQGLAGGDEQFF. CDR3 bases: TGCGCCAGCAGCCAGGGACTAGCGGGGGGCGATGAGCAGTTCTTC.

This chain uses TRBV6-6 with TRBJ1-5; D possibly corresponds to TRBD1 (5 bases). Trimming took off 2 bases at V and 3 bases at J, with 11 bases between the two ends. From germline, CDR1 is MNHNY and CDR2 SVGAGI (reference sequence). CDR3 size: 15 residues. The CDR3 here is CASSYLIGDNQPQHF. The CDR3 DNA follows: TGTGCCAGCAGTTACCTGATAGGGGACAATCAGCCCCAGCATTTT.

The V call is TRBV7-9, the J call TRBJ2-7; tentatively, D is TRBD1 (6 bases). Germline V gene lookup returns CDR1 SEHNR and CDR2 FQNEAQ (reference sequence). The V gene lost 5 bases and the J gene lost 3 bases, with 17 bases spanning the gap. The CDR3 extends over 15 amino acids. The CDR3 coding sequence is TGTGCCAGCAGCCCAGCCCCGGGACACTACTACGAGCAGTACTTC. Amino acids: CASSPAPGHYYEQYF. The entire variable domain, with the rest obtained from reference TRBV7-9 and TRBJ2-7, is as follows: DTGVSQNPRHKITKRGQNVTFRCDPISEHNRLYWYRQTLGQGPEFLTYFQNEAQLEKSRLLSDRFSAERPKGSFSTLEIQRTEQGDSAMYLCASSPAPGHYYEQYFGPGTRLTVT.

The chain employs TRBV13 and TRBJ1-4; D call uncertain. Trimming removed 6 bases at V and 4 bases at J, with 9 bases between. The germline CDR1 and CDR2 sequences are PRHDT and FYEKMQ (reference sequence). The CDR3 has 13 amino acids. The CDR3 region is CASRYSGNEKLFF. Written as DNA, the CDR3 is TGTGCCAGCAGGTACAGCGGTAATGAAAAACTGTTTTTT.

The gene calls are TRBV9 and TRBJ1-2; a weak D match, TRBD1 (5 bases). In germline, CDR1 is SGDLS, CDR2 YYNGEE. The V gene lost 6 bases and the J gene lost 6 bases, with 12 bases spanning the gap. This CDR3 is built from 12 residues. The CDR3 bases are TGTGCCAGCATGAAGGGGCCGGATGGCTACACCTTC. It translates to CASMKGPDGYTF.